The clone carrying this T cell receptor beta chain came up many times. The antigen remains undetermined. Deletions cut 3 bases from V and 4 bases from J, with 10 bases between. This CDR3 region has 13 residues. Germline CDR1 reads KGHSH; CDR2 reads LQKENI. The data originate from a study of regulatory T cells in long-lasting Graves disease. As to time point: newly diagnosed GD, antithyroid drugs for less than 3 months. The TCR library used RNA extracted from PBMCs. Library construction for TCR beta used iRepertoire HTBI primers and Arm-PCR of CDR3 regions. TCRdb reanalysed the multiplex PCR reads using MiXCR and keeps one entry per CDR3 protein. The sample contains 550,000 or so distinct CDR3 sequences, around 11% of which appear only once. Study-level findings and limits: TCR diversity was lower in persistent Graves' patients (versus newly diagnosed ones).

These data were likewise used in another study, on T cells in Graves' hyperthyroidism and ophthalmopathy. As that study records: The model forecast ophthalmopathy, anticipating it by a median roughly 6 months before onset.

The clonotype originates from a woman in her 30s with Graves disease. The material was peripheral blood mononuclear cells (PBMCs), obtained at new diagnosis, from a patient treated with antithyroid drugs. The V and J genes are TRBV18 and TRBJ2-7; TRBD2 is a possible D gene (6 bases). CDR3 sequence (DNA): TGTGCCAGCTCACCCACGGGAGTTTACGAGCAGTACTTC. As protein: CASSPTGVYEQYF.